This TCR beta chain was sequenced for a study of blood T cell repertoires in COVID-19. Overall study: Sites across the United States, Italy and Spain contributed samples from acute and convalescent COVID-19.

Source study methods: The assay estimated nucleated cells by amplifying reference gene primers. Some clones are missing from TCRdb's copy, which holds only in-frame ones; the method was immunoSEQ multiplex PCR. That table is the source of V, J and clone size, and D and trimming were worked out from the DNA. The repertoire holds 95,000 to 150,000 clones, with 82% as singletons. Remarks on this clone: Other DNA sequences in this sample translate to the same CDR3.

The CDR3 runs 13 residues. Trimming took off 0 bases at V and 4 bases at J, with 6 bases between the two ends. From germline, CDR1 is LGHNA and CDR2 YSLEER. Sequencing was carried out using peripheral blood. The rearrangement links TRBV4-3 to TRBJ1-2; D might be TRBD1 (6 bases). This clonotype originated in a woman in her 70s with acute or convalescent COVID-19. DNA of the CDR3: TGCGCCAGCAGCCAAGACAGGGGCTATGGCTACACCTTC. It specifies CASSQDRGYGYTF.